The 27 T cell receptor beta chains in this list originate from one sample, sequenced in a study of blood T cell repertoires in COVID-19. The repertoire was sequenced with immunoSEQ multiplex PCR; TCRdb's copy has only in-frame clones and lacks some. The table lists around 130,000 clones, approximately 86% of them singletons. The sequencing input was PBMCs or T cells enriched from blood (not recorded which). All receptors come from a woman aged 50 to 60 who had recovered from COVID-19.

CDR3 bases: TGTGCCAGCAGCTTAGCCTCGGACAGAATGAGATACTACGAGCAGTACTTC. Protein: CASSLASDRMRYYEQYF. The chain employs TRBV7-8 and TRBJ2-7; D may be TRBD1 (6 bases). With 0 bases removed from V and 3 bases from J, the gap between germline ends came to 18 bases. The CDR3 totals 17 residues. The germline gives CDR1 SGHVS, CDR2 FQNEAQ.

The chain links TRBV2 to TRBJ2-7; 7 positions match TRBD1. The CDR3 totals 16 residues. V was pared by 0 bases and J by 3 bases, with 8 bases of the junction left unmatched. CDR1 and CDR2 from the germline V gene are SNHLY and FYNNEI. Here the CDR3 DNA reads TGTGCCAGCAGTGAAGCAATAGCCACAGGGGTCTACGAGCAGTACTTC. This translates into CASSEAIATGVYEQYF.

The chain is built from TRBV18 and TRBJ1-1, with 8 bases aligning to TRBD1. Germline V lookup: CDR1 KGHSH, CDR2 LQKENI. The CDR3 consists of 12 residues. V trimming: 3 bases; J trimming: 7 bases; junction bases outside the gene matches: 1. The CDR3 coding sequence is TGTGCCAGCTCACCGACAGGGGTTGAAGCTTTCTTT. Residues: CASSPTGVEAFF.

This clone appeared a few times. The chain joins TRBV30 to TRBJ1-2; 8 bases are shared with TRBD1. From germline, CDR1 is GTSNPN and CDR2 SVGIG (reference sequence). V shed 4 bases and J 2 bases; nucleotides not matched to a gene: 0. The CDR3 spans 12 residues. CDR3 sequence (DNA): TGTGCCTGGAACAGGGGGAACTATGGCTACACCTTC. Protein product: CAWNRGNYGYTF.

V is TRBV5-1 and J is TRBJ1-5; 9 bases are a match to TRBD1. This CDR3 contains 15 residues. V was pared by 4 bases and J by 7 bases, with 9 bases of the junction left unmatched. CDR1 and CDR2 from the germline V gene are SGHRS and YFSETQ. CDR3 sequence: CASSPSGQGNQPQHF. The CDR3 region has the DNA TGCGCCAGCAGCCCTTCGGGACAGGGAAACCAGCCCCAGCATTTT.

CDR3 amino acids: CASSISEVWTSNQPQHF. The DNA for the CDR3 is TGTGCCAGTAGTATTAGTGAGGTCTGGACATCGAATCAGCCCCAGCATTTT. This chain uses TRBV19 with TRBJ1-5, with D tentatively TRBD1 (5 bases). The length of the CDR3 is 17 residues. CDR1 and CDR2 from the germline V gene are LNHDA and SQIVND (reference sequence). Trimming left V 3 bases short and J 4 bases short, with 19 bases between.

J is TRBJ2-7 and V is TRBV11-1; D gene ambiguous. The V gene lost 2 bases and the J gene lost 2 bases, with 4 bases spanning the gap. The V gene's germline CDR1 is SGHAT and CDR2 FQDESV (reference sequence). CDR3 length: 12 residues. The CDR3 here is CASSLSTYEQYF. CDR3 DNA sequence: TGTGCCAGCAGCTTATCCACCTACGAGCAGTACTTC.

The chain links TRBV5-1 to TRBJ2-1; maybe TRBD2 (6 bases). Germline V lookup: CDR1 SGHRS, CDR2 YFSETQ. This CDR3 comprises 15 residues. With 4 bases removed from V and 0 bases from J, the gap between germline ends came to 11 bases. CDR3 protein: CASSLAGSSYNEQFF. CDR3 DNA sequence: TGCGCCAGCAGCCTGGCGGGGAGCTCCTACAATGAGCAGTTCTTC.

The rearrangement uses TRBV6-5 and TRBJ2-5, with TRBD1 matching 8 bases. The CDR3 totals 14 residues. CDR1 and CDR2 (germline): MNHEY, SVGAGI. Trimming at V came to 7 bases and at J to 1 base, leaving 5 bases not matched to a gene. The CDR3 bases are TGTGCCAGCATGACAGGGGAAATCCAAGAGACCCAGTACTTC. Residues: CASMTGEIQETQYF.

The V gene is TRBV5-5, the J gene TRBJ2-1; 9 nucleotides agree with TRBD2. CDR1 and CDR2 from the germline V gene are SGHKS and YYEKEE (reference sequence). J was trimmed by 11 bases and V by 2 bases; bases with no gene match: 8. The CDR3 covers 14 residues. CDR3 bases: TGTGCCAGCAGCTTAGGAGTAGCGGGGGAACAGCAGTTCTTC. The encoded protein is CASSLGVAGEQQFF. The whole variable domain, remainder taken from reference TRBV5-5 and TRBJ2-1, is DAGVTQSPTHLIKTRGQQVTLRCSPISGHKSVSWYQQVLGQGPQFIFQYYEKEERGRGNFPDRFSARQFPNYSSELNVNALLLGDSALYLCASSLGVAGEQQFFGPGTRLTVL.

The J gene is TRBJ2-1, the V gene TRBV7-8; D gene ambiguous. The germline gives CDR1 SGHVS, CDR2 FQNEAQ. The CDR3 totals 14 residues. Trimming shortened V by 2 bases and J by 6 bases, and 11 bases separated the two germline ends. The CDR3 loop is CASSLMSSGNEQFF. The CDR3 nucleotides are TGTGCCAGCAGCTTAATGTCTAGTGGCAATGAGCAGTTCTTC.

This clone was detected only a few times. V usage is TRBV7-3 and J usage is TRBJ1-2; D not certain. CDR1 is SGHTA, CDR2 FQGTGA, per germline. The CDR3 spans 13 residues. The V end was cut by 5 bases, the J end by 2 bases, with 9 bases between. The CDR3 is CASSPHQNYGYTF. CDR3 bases: TGTGCCAGCAGCCCACACCAGAACTATGGCTACACCTTC.

CDR3 loop: CASSQDVRNYGYTF. The CDR3 coding sequence is TGCGCCAGCAGCCAAGATGTCAGGAACTATGGCTACACCTTC. The chain couples TRBV4-1 to TRBJ1-2; D is unclear. The germline CDR1 and CDR2 sequences are MGHRA and YSYEKL. The CDR3 is 14 residues long. V shed 0 bases and J shed 2 bases, with 7 bases lying between them.

The V gene is TRBV20-1, the J gene TRBJ2-1; 11 nucleotides line up with TRBD1. The CDR3 extends over 15 amino acids. Germline trimming cut 3 bases from V and 7 bases from J; bases unmatched to any gene: 8. Germline V gene sequence: CDR1 DFQATT, CDR2 SNEGSKA (reference sequence). The CDR3 DNA is TGCAGTGCTAGTGGGACAGGGGGTTCGTCGAATGAGCAGTTCTTC. This codes for CSASGTGGSSNEQFF.

CDR3 amino acids: CASSLGLYGYTF. CDR3 DNA: TGTGCCAGCAGCCTGGGCCTCTATGGCTACACCTTC. This sequence joins TRBV7-9 and TRBJ1-2; D is unresolved. V shed 5 bases and J shed 4 bases, with 8 bases lying between them. This CDR3 is built from 12 residues. From germline, CDR1 is SEHNR and CDR2 FQNEAQ (reference sequence).

The V gene is TRBV6-5, the J gene TRBJ2-2; D ambiguous. Between the trimmed V and J ends, which lost 4 bases and 8 bases, there was a span of 11 bases. The CDR3 spans 13 residues. From germline, CDR1 is MNHEY and CDR2 SVGAGI. The CDR3 region is CASSWARTGELFF. Written as DNA, the CDR3 is TGTGCCAGCAGTTGGGCCCGTACAGGGGAGCTGTTTTTT.

This clone was observed a few times. This chain links TRBV10-3 with TRBJ1-3; no clear D gene. The ends were cut back, 4 bases at V and 3 bases at J, with 7 bases in the middle. The CDR3 has 13 residues. The germline CDR1 and CDR2 sequences are ENHRY and SYGVKD. Written as DNA, the CDR3 is TGTGCCATCAGTGGCGGACTTGGAAACACCATATATTTT. This translates into CAISGGLGNTIYF.

The chain joins TRBV6-1 to TRBJ2-7; 9 bases map to TRBD2. The CDR3 is 15 residues long. CDR1 is MNHNS, CDR2 SASEGT, per germline. V was clipped by 3 bases and J by 2 bases; unmatched bases: 5. CDR3 sequence reads: CASSDPGLATYEQYF. CDR3 DNA: TGTGCCAGCAGTGACCCCGGACTAGCGACCTACGAGCAGTACTTC.

This sequence joins TRBV6-5 and TRBJ2-1, with 7 bases that match TRBD2. The J segment lost 8 bases and the V segment lost 1 base, leaving 8 bases of the junction unmatched. This CDR3 is built from 15 residues. Germline V gene data show CDR1 as MNHEY and CDR2 as SVGAGI. CDR3 sequence: CASSYFGGMVDEQFF. The CDR3 region has the DNA TGTGCCAGCAGTTACTTCGGGGGGATGGTCGATGAGCAGTTCTTC.

This clone was counted once. This chain uses TRBV7-2 with TRBJ2-5; D possibly corresponds to TRBD1 (7 bases). The CDR3 has 14 amino acids. The V end was cut by 5 bases, the J end by 4 bases, with 14 bases between. The germline V gene has CDR1 SGHTA and CDR2 FQGNSA. The CDR3 DNA is TGTGCCAGCAGCGCGGGACAGATTTCAGAGACCCAGTACTTC. Its translation is CASSAGQISETQYF.

The V gene is TRBV21-1, the J gene TRBJ2-3; the D call of TRBD2 is as the table states it, not checked on the DNA. TRBV21-1 is a listed pseudogene. The CDR3 sequence is 15 residues long. The CDR3 here is CASSHRDYLTDTQYF. The CDR3, as DNA: TGTGCCAGCAGCCACCGGGACTACCTCACAGATACGCAGTATTTT.

CDR3 nucleotides: TGCGCCAGCAAGGCGGGACAGGGATCCTACGAGCAGTACTTC. This encodes CASKAGQGSYEQYF. This chain connects TRBV4-1 to TRBJ2-7; 9 nucleotides match TRBD1. V dropped 7 bases and J dropped 1; count of bases not matched to a gene: 5. This CDR3 has 14 amino acids. Germline V gene lookup returns CDR1 MGHRA and CDR2 YSYEKL.

The rearrangement uses TRBV2 and TRBJ1-1, with D maybe TRBD1 (6 bases). The CDR3 runs to 14 residues. Trimming took 5 bases from V and 4 from J, leaving 14 bases between them. Germline V lookup: CDR1 SNHLY, CDR2 FYNNEI. In nucleotides, the CDR3 is TGTGCCAGCAGTCGTAGTCAGGGGATCACTGAAGCTTTCTTT. Translating it yields CASSRSQGITEAFF.

A single count supports this clone. The chain carries TRBV30 and TRBJ2-3, with 8 bases matching TRBD2. V shed 4 bases, J shed 0 bases, and the junction held 9 bases outside the gene matches. Germline-derived CDR1 and CDR2 are GTSNPN and SVGIG (reference sequence). The CDR3 covers 16 residues. The CDR3 DNA sequence: TGTGCCTGGACCAAAAAGCGGGGGCCTAGCACAGATACGCAGTATTTT. Protein: CAWTKKRGPSTDTQYF.

The chain couples TRBV5-4 to TRBJ2-7; 7 bases are a match to TRBD1. Trimming at V came to 4 bases and at J to 2 bases, leaving 3 bases not matched to a gene. Per germline, CDR1 SGHNT and CDR2 YYREEE (reference sequence). This CDR3 comprises 13 residues. The CDR3 sequence: CASSGGQTYEQYF. DNA for the CDR3: TGTGCCAGCAGCGGGGGACAGACCTACGAGCAGTACTTC.

The J gene is TRBJ2-1, the V gene TRBV7-9; D gene unclear. CDR3 size: 14 residues. Germline V gene data show CDR1 as SEHNR and CDR2 as FQNEAQ (reference sequence). The V and J ends lost 5 bases and 6 bases respectively, with 14 bases between them. The CDR3 coding sequence is TGTGCCAGCAGCCTAGAATCGCCCGGCAATGAGCAGTTCTTC. This codes for CASSLESPGNEQFF.

This chain connects TRBV5-1 to TRBJ2-5; D may be TRBD2 (6 bases). Trimming removed 0 bases at V and 7 bases at J, with 10 bases between. This CDR3 has 13 residues. Germline values: CDR1 SGHRS, CDR2 YFSETQ. The CDR3 here is CASSLGGAATQYF. In DNA, the CDR3 is TGCGCCAGCAGCTTGGGCGGGGCGGCGACCCAGTACTTC.